These 20 T cell receptor beta chains were sequenced from one sample in a study of response to subunit inactivated influenza vaccine. TCRdb re-called the RT-PCR reads with MiXCR, one entry per CDR3 protein. Of hundreds of thousands of distinct CDR3 sequences listed, 15% to 20% were seen once; the top ten hold approximately 10%. The sample here was PBMCs from blood, taken 4 to 6 days after vaccination. These receptors were collected from a man in his fifties or sixties who received an inactivated influenza vaccine.

This rearrangement joins TRBV4-3 to TRBJ2-7; 8 bases fit TRBD2. Germline V gene sequence: CDR1 LGHNA, CDR2 YSLEER. The CDR3 extends over 15 amino acids. The trim removed 0 bases at V and 3 bases at J, leaving 4 bases unmatched. The CDR3 loop reads CASSQDTSGNYEQYF. The CDR3, as DNA: TGCGCCAGCAGCCAAGACACTAGCGGAAACTACGAGCAGTACTTC.

The chain combines TRBV6-2 or TRBV6-3 with TRBJ2-5; D might be TRBD1 (6 bases). V gave up 6 bases and J gave up 1 base, with 12 bases separating them. The CDR3 length is 14 residues. Germline V gene lookup returns CDR1 MNHEY and CDR2 SVGEGT. DNA for the CDR3: TGTGCCAGCAGGCCCGACAGGTTCCAAGAGACCCAGTACTTC. Translating gives CASRPDRFQETQYF.

The genes are TRBV28 and TRBJ2-5; maybe TRBD2 (6 bases). The CDR3 loop spans 14 amino acids. CDR1 is MDHEN and CDR2 is SYDVKM in the germline V gene. Trimming left V 4 bases short and J 12 bases short, with 21 bases between. The CDR3 nucleotides are TGTGCCAGCAGTTCCTGGACTACCCCTGGGGAGGAGTACTTC. Amino acids: CASSSWTTPGEEYF.

The chain carries TRBV5-1 and TRBJ2-7, with no clear D. V was clipped by 4 bases and J by 2 bases, with 19 bases between them. CDR3 length: 16 residues. Germline V gene data show CDR1 as SGHRS and CDR2 as YFSETQ. The CDR3 sequence is CASSTFPDQVAYEQYF. Written as DNA, the CDR3 is TGCGCCAGCAGCACTTTCCCGGACCAGGTCGCCTACGAGCAGTACTTC.

The CDR3 spells CASSLNPKITYEQYF. The CDR3 nucleotides read TGTGCCAGCAGCTTAAATCCCAAAATAACCTACGAGCAGTACTTC. The chain uses TRBV7-2 and TRBJ2-7; D gene unclear. The V end was cut by 2 bases, the J end by 2 bases, with 13 bases between. CDR3 length: 15 amino acids. Germline CDR1 SGHTA, CDR2 FQGNSA.

This clonotype was counted only a few times. CDR3 residues: CASSKGQGPWNTEAFF. CDR3 nucleotide sequence: TGCGCCAGCAGCAAGGGACAGGGGCCGTGGAACACTGAAGCTTTCTTT. The chain uses TRBV5-1 and TRBJ1-1, with 10 nucleotides matching TRBD1. Germline values: CDR1 SGHRS, CDR2 YFSETQ. Losses at the gene ends were 4 bases for V and 1 base for J; bases not matched to a gene: 7. The CDR3 is 16 residues long.

In this sample, this clonotype turned up a few times. V usage is TRBV6-5 and J usage is TRBJ2-1; no clear D. This CDR3 contains 13 residues. V was cut by 0 bases and J by 10 bases, with 10 bases left in between. Germline V gene data show CDR1 as MNHEY and CDR2 as SVGAGI. DNA for the CDR3: TGTGCCAGCAGTTACTCGAACCGGGTGGAGCAGTTCTTC. Translation gives CASSYSNRVEQFF.

This clonotype was seen repeatedly, ten times or more. The CDR3 DNA follows: TGTGCCAGCAGCTTAGGCCCGTACTTATATGGGGGCTACACCTTC. Protein sequence: CASSLGPYLYGGYTF. This chain uses TRBV7-2 with TRBJ1-2; D is unclear. V lost 1 base to trimming and J lost 8 bases, with 17 bases between them. Germline V gene data show CDR1 as SGHTA and CDR2 as FQGNSA. CDR3 length equals 15 residues.

The gene calls are TRBV6-1 and TRBJ2-1; no reliable D call. The ends were cut back, 5 bases at V and 6 bases at J, with 14 bases in the middle. CDR1 and CDR2 (germline): MNHNS, SASEGT. CDR3 length: 14 residues. The CDR3 sequence: CASSPQVTTNEQFF. Written as DNA, the CDR3 is TGTGCCAGCAGTCCCCAAGTGACGACCAATGAGCAGTTCTTC.

Many counts were recorded for this clonotype. The CDR3 sequence is CATSRDRGNYEQYF. CDR3 in DNA: TGTGCCACCAGCAGAGACAGGGGCAACTACGAGCAGTACTTC. V is TRBV15 and J is TRBJ2-7, with a weak D call TRBD1 (6 bases). This CDR3 has 14 residues. Trimming took 0 bases from V and 3 from J, leaving 9 bases between them. Germline CDR1 and CDR2: LNHNV and YYDKDF (reference sequence).

The rearrangement joins TRBV6-5 to TRBJ2-7; D is uncertain. Germline CDR1 reads MNHEY; CDR2 reads SVGAGI. The CDR3 is 13 amino acids. Trimming took 2 bases from V and 1 from J, leaving 6 bases between them. CDR3 sequence (DNA): TGTGCCAGCAGTTACGCTTTGTCCTACGAGCAGTACTTC. This encodes CASSYALSYEQYF.

The V and J genes are TRBV6-2 or TRBV6-3 and TRBJ2-1, with 7 bases aligning to TRBD1. The ends lost 6 bases at V and 6 bases at J; junction bases unmatched: 11. Looked up from germline, CDR1 is MNHEY and CDR2 is SVGEGT. The CDR3 sequence is 15 residues long. The DNA for the CDR3 is TGTGCCAGCAGACCAACAGGGGTTCAATTCAATGAGCAGTTCTTC. It specifies CASRPTGVQFNEQFF.

V gene TRBV7-9 combines with J gene TRBJ1-1; a possible D gene is TRBD1 (6 bases). The length of the CDR3 is 17 residues. Trimming took off 5 bases at V and 0 bases at J, with 19 bases between the two ends. The germline CDR1 and CDR2 sequences are SEHNR and FQNEAQ (reference sequence). The CDR3 nucleotides are TGTGCCAGCAGCGCCCTACTGGGGGGGCGGCTGAACACTGAAGCTTTCTTT. The encoded protein is CASSALLGGRLNTEAFF.

This clonotype was seen only a few times. CDR3 in amino acids: CASSLGLSKTVNTEAFF. CDR3 DNA: TGCGCCAGCAGCTTGGGCCTTTCGAAGACGGTGAACACTGAAGCTTTCTTT. The J gene is TRBJ1-1, the V gene TRBV5-1, with D uncertain. This CDR3 has 17 amino acids. V was pared by 0 bases and J by 0 bases, with 15 bases between. The germline V gene encodes CDR1 SGHRS and CDR2 YFSETQ.

This clonotype has a count of ten or more. V is TRBV29-1 and J is TRBJ2-7, with 9 positions matching TRBD1. The CDR3 runs to 13 residues. Per the germline V gene, CDR1 is SQVTM and CDR2 is ANQGSEA. With 6 bases clipped from V and 1 base from J, the junction kept 4 bases outside the gene matches. The CDR3 DNA is TGCAGCGTGGGGACAGGGTCTTCCTACGAGCAGTACTTC. Its protein product is CSVGTGSSYEQYF.

This chain uses TRBV2 with TRBJ1-6, with D perhaps matching TRBD1 (6 bases). The CDR3 is 15 residues long. V lost 8 bases and J lost 7, with 18 bases in between. Germline CDR1 SNHLY, CDR2 FYNNEI. CDR3 coding DNA: TGTGCCAGCGCCACCGGGACATCGAGGAATTCACCCCTCCACTTT. Translated, it gives CASATGTSRNSPLHF.

This clonotype was found many times. The V gene is TRBV7-8, the J gene TRBJ2-3; 9 bases agree with TRBD2. The CDR3 extends over 17 amino acids. Germline V gene sequence: CDR1 SGHVS, CDR2 FQNEAQ. V lost 3 bases to trimming and J lost 2 bases; unmatched junction nucleotides: 9. DNA of the CDR3: TGTGCCAGCAGCTTGGACCTGGGACTAGCTGACACAGATACGCAGTATTTT. It translates to CASSLDLGLADTDTQYF.

This clonotype was counted at least ten times. V gene TRBV20-1 combines with J gene TRBJ2-1; the D is unclear. Germline values: CDR1 DFQATT, CDR2 SNEGSKA (reference sequence). The germline V and J ends were trimmed by 4 bases and 2 bases, with 12 bases remaining between them. The CDR3 length is 14 residues. The CDR3 bases are TGCAGTGCTAACCAGGCCCTCCCCTACAATGAGCAGTTCTTC. Translation: CSANQALPYNEQFF.

This clonotype occurred a few times. This CDR3 is CASSYSIKGGGEQFF. The CDR3 coding sequence is TGTGCCAGCAGTTACTCTATCAAGGGAGGGGGTGAGCAGTTCTTC. This chain links TRBV6-5 with TRBJ2-1; weak D call: TRBD2 (7 bases). This CDR3 spans 15 amino acids. V lost 0 bases and J 9 bases, leaving 15 bases between the germline ends. Per the germline V gene, CDR1 is MNHEY and CDR2 is SVGAGI.

This clonotype was picked up a small number of times. This chain uses TRBV20-1 with TRBJ2-1; no definite D call. The CDR3 is made up of 13 amino acids. V lost 1 base and J lost 5, with 9 bases in between. CDR1 and CDR2 from the germline V gene are DFQATT and SNEGSKA (reference sequence). The CDR3 DNA reads as TGCAGTGCTAGAGTCGGAAACAACAATGAGCAGTTCTTC. Protein product: CSARVGNNNEQFF.